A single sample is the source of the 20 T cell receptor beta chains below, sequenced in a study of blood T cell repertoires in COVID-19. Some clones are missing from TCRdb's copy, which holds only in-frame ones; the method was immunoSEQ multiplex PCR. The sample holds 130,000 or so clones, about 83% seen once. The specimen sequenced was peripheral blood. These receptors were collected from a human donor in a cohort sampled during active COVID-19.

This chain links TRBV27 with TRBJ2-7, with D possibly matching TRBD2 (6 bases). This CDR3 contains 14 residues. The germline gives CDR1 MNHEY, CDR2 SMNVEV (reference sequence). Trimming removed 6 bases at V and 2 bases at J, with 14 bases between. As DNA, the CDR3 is TGTGCCAGCAGAGGGGCGGGGCCCACCTACGAGCAGTACTTC. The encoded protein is CASRGAGPTYEQYF.

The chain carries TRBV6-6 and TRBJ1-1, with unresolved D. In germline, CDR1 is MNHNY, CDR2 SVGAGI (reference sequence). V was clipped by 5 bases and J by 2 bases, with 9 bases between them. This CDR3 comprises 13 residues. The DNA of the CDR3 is TGTGCCAGCAGTACCGGGATCAACACTGAAGCTTTCTTT. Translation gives CASSTGINTEAFF.

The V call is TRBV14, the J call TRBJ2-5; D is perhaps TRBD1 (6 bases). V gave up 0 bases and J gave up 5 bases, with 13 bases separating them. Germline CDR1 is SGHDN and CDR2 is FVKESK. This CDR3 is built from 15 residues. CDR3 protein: CASSQDRRGTETQYF. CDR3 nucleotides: TGTGCCAGCAGCCAAGATCGTAGGGGGACCGAGACCCAGTACTTC.

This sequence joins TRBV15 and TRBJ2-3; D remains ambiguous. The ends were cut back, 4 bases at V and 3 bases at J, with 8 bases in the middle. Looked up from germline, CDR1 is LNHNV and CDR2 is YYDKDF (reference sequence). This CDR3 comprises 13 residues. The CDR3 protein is CATSKLDTDTQYF. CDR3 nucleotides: TGTGCCACCAGCAAGCTCGATACAGATACGCAGTATTTT.

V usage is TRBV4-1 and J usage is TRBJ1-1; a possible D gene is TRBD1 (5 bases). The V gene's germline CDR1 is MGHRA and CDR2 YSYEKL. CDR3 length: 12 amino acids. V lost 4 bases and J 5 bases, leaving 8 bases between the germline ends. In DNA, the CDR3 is TGCGCCAGCAGCCCCGGGGGGACTGAAGCTTTCTTT. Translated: CASSPGGTEAFF.

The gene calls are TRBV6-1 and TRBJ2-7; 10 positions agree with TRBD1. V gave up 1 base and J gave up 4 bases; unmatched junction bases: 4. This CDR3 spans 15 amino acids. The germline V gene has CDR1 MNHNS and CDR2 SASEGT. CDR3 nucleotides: TGTGCCAGCAGTGAAGAGGGACAGGGGTTTTACGAGCAGTACTTC. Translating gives CASSEEGQGFYEQYF.

In nucleotides, the CDR3 is TGTGCCAGTGCCGCAGGGATAGGGCGCTCACACGAGCAGTACTTC. Protein product: CASAAGIGRSHEQYF. The rearrangement joins TRBV19 to TRBJ2-7; the D gene is possibly TRBD1 (5 bases). Germline values: CDR1 LNHDA, CDR2 SQIVND (reference sequence). The CDR3 consists of 15 residues. Trimming cost V 8 bases and J 5 bases, with 22 bases left between them.

CDR3: CASSLAGGSFSDTQYF. The CDR3 DNA follows: TGTGCCAGCAGCTTAGCAGGGGGATCGTTTTCGGATACGCAGTATTTT. The chain uses TRBV7-2 and TRBJ2-3, with D possibly TRBD1 on 6 matching bases. Trimming pared 0 bases from V and 6 bases from J, leaving 16 bases between. The CDR3 is 16 amino acids. CDR1 and CDR2 (germline): SGHTA, FQGNSA.

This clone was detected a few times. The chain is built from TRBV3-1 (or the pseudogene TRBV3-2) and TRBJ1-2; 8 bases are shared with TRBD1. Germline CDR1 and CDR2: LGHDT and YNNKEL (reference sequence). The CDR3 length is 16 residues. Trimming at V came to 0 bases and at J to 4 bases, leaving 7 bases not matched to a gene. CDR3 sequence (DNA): TGTGCCAGCAGCCAAGAGGCGTTGCAGGGGGCCTATGGCTACACCTTC. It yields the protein CASSQEALQGAYGYTF.

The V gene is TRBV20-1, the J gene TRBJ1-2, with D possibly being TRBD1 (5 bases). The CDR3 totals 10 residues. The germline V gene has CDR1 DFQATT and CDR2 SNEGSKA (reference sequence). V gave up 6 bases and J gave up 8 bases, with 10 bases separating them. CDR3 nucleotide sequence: TGCAGTGCAAGGCGGGGCGGCTACACCTTC. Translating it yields CSARRGGYTF.

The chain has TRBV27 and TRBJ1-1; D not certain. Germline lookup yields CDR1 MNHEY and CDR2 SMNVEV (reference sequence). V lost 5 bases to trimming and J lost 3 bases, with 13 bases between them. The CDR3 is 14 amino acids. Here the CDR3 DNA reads TGTGCCAGCAGTGTCGGTGCGGCGGACACTGAAGCTTTCTTT. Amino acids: CASSVGAADTEAFF.

CDR3: CASSLAAGALSLEAFF. The DNA for the CDR3 is TGTGCCAGCAGCTTAGCGGCAGGGGCTCTATCCCTTGAAGCTTTCTTT. The rearrangement joins TRBV7-9 to TRBJ1-1; TRBD1 is a possible D gene (6 bases). Trimming cost V 0 bases and J 7 bases, with 18 bases left between them. Germline V gene sequence: CDR1 SEHNR, CDR2 FQNEAQ (reference sequence). The CDR3 sequence is 16 residues long.

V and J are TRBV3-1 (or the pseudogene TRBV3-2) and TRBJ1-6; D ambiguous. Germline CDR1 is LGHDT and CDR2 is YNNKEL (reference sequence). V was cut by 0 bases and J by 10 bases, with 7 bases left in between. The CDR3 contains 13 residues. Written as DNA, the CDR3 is TGTGCCAGCAGCCAAGAGAGAGAATCACCCCTCCACTTT. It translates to CASSQERESPLHF.

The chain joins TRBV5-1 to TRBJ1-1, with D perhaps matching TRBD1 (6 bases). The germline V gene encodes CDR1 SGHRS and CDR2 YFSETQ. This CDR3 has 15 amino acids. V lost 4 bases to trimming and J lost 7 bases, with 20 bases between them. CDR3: CASSLGSRQDYEAFF. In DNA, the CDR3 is TGCGCCAGCAGCCTTGGCTCGCGACAGGATTATGAAGCTTTCTTT.

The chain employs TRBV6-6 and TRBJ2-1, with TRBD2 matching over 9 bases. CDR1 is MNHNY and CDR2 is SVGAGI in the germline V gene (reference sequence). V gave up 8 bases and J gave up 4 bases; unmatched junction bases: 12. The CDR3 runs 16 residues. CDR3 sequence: CASLGRAGGPYNEQFF. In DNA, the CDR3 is TGTGCCAGCCTGGGGCGAGCGGGGGGCCCATACAATGAGCAGTTCTTC.

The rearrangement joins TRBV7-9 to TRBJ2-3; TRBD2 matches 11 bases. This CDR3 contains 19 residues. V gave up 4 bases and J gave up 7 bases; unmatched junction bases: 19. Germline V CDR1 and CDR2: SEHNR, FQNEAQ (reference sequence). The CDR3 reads CASSSNLGYTSGGVNTQYF. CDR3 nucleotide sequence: TGTGCCAGCAGCTCTAACCTCGGGTATACTAGCGGGGGAGTAAATACGCAGTATTTT.

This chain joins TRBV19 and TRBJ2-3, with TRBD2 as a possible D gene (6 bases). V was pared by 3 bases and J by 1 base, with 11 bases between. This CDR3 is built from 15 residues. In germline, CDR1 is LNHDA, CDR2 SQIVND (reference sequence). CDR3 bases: TGTGCCAGTAGTATGAGGGGACTCGGCACAGATACGCAGTATTTT. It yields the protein CASSMRGLGTDTQYF.

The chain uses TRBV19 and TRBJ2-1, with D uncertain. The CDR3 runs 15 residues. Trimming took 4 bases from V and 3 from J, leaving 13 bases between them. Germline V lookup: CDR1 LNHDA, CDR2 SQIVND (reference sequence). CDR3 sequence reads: CASSRYGTDYNEQFF. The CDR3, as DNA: TGTGCCAGTAGTAGGTATGGAACAGACTACAATGAGCAGTTCTTC.

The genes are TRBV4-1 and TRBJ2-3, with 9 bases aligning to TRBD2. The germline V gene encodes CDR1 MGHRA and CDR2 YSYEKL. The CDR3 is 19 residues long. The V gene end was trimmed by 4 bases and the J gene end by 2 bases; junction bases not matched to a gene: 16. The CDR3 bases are TGCGCCAGCAGCCGCCATGGCACAGCGGGGGGCTCATACACAGATACGCAGTATTTT. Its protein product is CASSRHGTAGGSYTDTQYF.

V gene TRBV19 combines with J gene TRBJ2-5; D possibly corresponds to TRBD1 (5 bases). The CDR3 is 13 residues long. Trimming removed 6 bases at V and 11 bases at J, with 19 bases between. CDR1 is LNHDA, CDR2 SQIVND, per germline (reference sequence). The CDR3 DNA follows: TGTGCCAGTAGCACCTTGGACAACCTGGGGCAGTACTTC. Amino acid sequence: CASSTLDNLGQYF.